Each of the 25 T cell receptor beta chains below was sequenced from the same sample in a study of Graves' ophthalmopathy and Graves' hyperthyroidism. As the template, RNA transcripts were used to amplify TCR beta CDR3 regions. The first round was an RT-PCR with HTBI primers, and the second round was a multiplex PCR. TCRdb analysed the multiplex PCR reads with MiXCR anew, one entry per CDR3 protein. The table has under 800,000 distinct CDR3 sequences, 22% seen once. The sample consisted of peripheral blood. Receptors were obtained from a woman under 30 with stable Graves' hyperthyroidism. Some clones in this sample may be carry-over from other donors' samples.

This clonotype came up many times. This chain connects TRBV6-5 to TRBJ1-2; TRBD1 matches 7 bases. CDR3 size: 16 residues. V dropped 0 bases and J dropped 0; count of bases not matched to a gene: 4. The germline V gene encodes CDR1 MNHEY and CDR2 SVGAGI. The CDR3 region is CASSYSGTVANYGYTF. As DNA, the CDR3 is TGTGCCAGCAGTTACTCAGGGACAGTAGCTAACTATGGCTACACCTTC.

This clonotype was seen at least ten times. The J gene is TRBJ1-2, the V gene TRBV12-3 or TRBV12-4; D perhaps matches TRBD1 (5 bases). The V end lost 11 bases, the J end lost 3 bases, and 28 bases lay between the germline ends. CDR3 length: 17 amino acids. CDR3 nucleotide sequence: TGTGCCGGCGTGGGGGTTCTCAATCACTTTCTTCACTATGGCTACACCTTC. This encodes CAGVGVLNHFLHYGYTF.

This clonotype was seen repeatedly, ten times or more. The rearrangement uses TRBV30 and TRBJ1-1; D uncertain. Germline CDR1 is GTSNPN and CDR2 is SVGIG (reference sequence). The CDR3 spans 13 residues. V was trimmed by 4 bases and J by 5 bases, leaving 14 bases between them. Here the CDR3 DNA reads TGTGCCTGGATAGCCTCTCTGAGGACTGAAGCTTTCTTT. Translated, it gives CAWIASLRTEAFF.

There are many counts of this clonotype. V usage is TRBV10-1 and J usage is TRBJ1-1; tentatively, D is TRBD1 (6 bases). Trimming left V 0 bases short and J 4 bases short, with 9 bases between. Germline CDR1 is WNHNN and CDR2 is SYGVQD (reference sequence). The CDR3 extends over 14 amino acids. The CDR3 protein is CASSESGGLTEAFF. DNA of the CDR3: TGCGCCAGCAGTGAGTCGGGGGGGCTCACTGAAGCTTTCTTT.

Many counts were recorded for this clonotype. The chain is built from TRBV15 and TRBJ2-7, with 7 bases lining up with TRBD1. The germline gives CDR1 LNHNV, CDR2 YYDKDF (reference sequence). This CDR3 has 15 residues. The J segment lost 7 bases and the V segment lost 2 bases, leaving 11 bases of the junction unmatched. DNA for the CDR3: TGTGCCACCAGCAGAAAGACAGGGCTCTTTGGAGAGCAGTACTTC. This codes for CATSRKTGLFGEQYF.

The chain couples TRBV3-1 to TRBJ1-2; D may be TRBD1 (6 bases). V was shortened by 0 bases and J by 5 bases, with 16 bases between the two germline ends. The V gene's germline CDR1 is LGHDT and CDR2 YNNKEL (reference sequence). The CDR3 has 16 amino acids. Here the CDR3 reads CASSQDPTGQRYGYTF. In DNA form, the CDR3 reads TGTGCCAGCAGCCAAGATCCGACAGGTCAGCGGTATGGCTACACCTTC.

This clonotype has just a few counts. This chain links TRBV20-1 with TRBJ2-7; 8 bases match TRBD2. The CDR3 consists of 13 residues. Trimming at V came to 4 bases and at J to 4 bases, leaving 6 bases not matched to a gene. CDR1 DFQATT and CDR2 SNEGSKA come from the germline V gene (reference sequence). The chain's CDR3 is CSATPGGGYEQYF. CDR3 bases: TGCAGTGCTACTCCGGGAGGGGGATACGAGCAGTACTTC.

This clonotype was counted only a few times. V gene TRBV7-8 combines with J gene TRBJ1-1, with 7 bases matching TRBD1. CDR1 and CDR2 (germline): SGHVS, FQNEAQ. V lost 5 bases, J lost 1 base, and 4 bases stayed unmatched. CDR3 length: 14 amino acids. The CDR3 reads CASSNHRGNTEAFF. CDR3 in DNA: TGTGCCAGCAGCAACCACAGGGGGAACACTGAAGCTTTCTTT.

This clonotype has only a few counts. V and J are TRBV13 and TRBJ2-5; TRBD1 aligns across 8 bases. The CDR3 contains 16 residues. The V gene end was trimmed by 5 bases and the J gene end by 3 bases; junction bases not matched to a gene: 11. The germline V gene has CDR1 PRHDT and CDR2 FYEKMQ (reference sequence). CDR3 sequence: CASSHADRGVEETQYF. The CDR3 DNA is TGTGCCAGCAGCCACGCAGACAGGGGCGTCGAAGAGACCCAGTACTTC.

The V and J genes are TRBV29-1 and TRBJ2-5, with 7 bases lining up with TRBD2. The CDR3 spans 14 residues. V lost 4 bases and J lost 0; bases outside the gene matches: 5. Germline CDR1 is SQVTM and CDR2 is ANQGSEA. In nucleotides, the CDR3 is TGCAGCGTTGGGGGAGGGGTGCACCAAGAGACCCAGTACTTC. Protein sequence: CSVGGGVHQETQYF. The full variable domain, in which reference TRBV29-1 and TRBJ2-5 provide the parts outside the CDR3, is SAVISQKPSRDICQRGTSLTIQCQVDSQVTMMFWYRQQPGQSLTLIATANQGSEATYESGFVIDKFPISRPNLTFSTLTVSNMSPEDSSIYLCSVGGGVHQETQYFGPGTRLLVL.

The chain couples TRBV6-2 or TRBV6-3 to TRBJ1-1; D perhaps matches TRBD1 (6 bases). The germline V and J ends were trimmed by 7 bases and 0 bases, with 18 bases remaining between them. The CDR3 covers 16 residues. Germline CDR1 is MNHEY and CDR2 is SVGEGT. CDR3 amino acids: CASKRRGGPMNTEAFF. CDR3 nucleotides: TGTGCCAGCAAAAGGAGGGGGGGCCCGATGAACACTGAAGCTTTCTTT.

CDR3 sequence: CASSELGARNIQYF. As DNA, the CDR3 is TGTGCCAGCAGTGAACTGGGGGCTAGAAACATTCAGTACTTC. V usage is TRBV2 and J usage is TRBJ2-4, with D perhaps TRBD1 (6 bases). Germline V CDR1 and CDR2: SNHLY, FYNNEI. The CDR3 runs to 14 residues. Trimming removed 2 bases at V and 6 bases at J, with 11 bases between.

The table lists this clonotype with many counts. This sequence joins TRBV12-3 or TRBV12-4 and TRBJ1-1; 9 positions agree with TRBD1. J gave up 5 bases and V 8 bases, and 12 bases lay outside the gene matches. The CDR3 runs 15 residues. The CDR3 region is CASRYAGTGRTEAFF. CDR3 DNA: TGTGCCAGCCGCTACGCCGGGACAGGGAGGACTGAAGCTTTCTTT.

This clonotype was recorded at least ten times. The rearrangement links TRBV3-1 to TRBJ1-1; possible D gene TRBD1, 5 bases. This CDR3 contains 18 residues. With 1 base removed from V and 4 bases from J, the gap between germline ends came to 22 bases. Germline CDR1 LGHDT, CDR2 YNNKEL (reference sequence). The CDR3 loop is CASSQVRSSAGKGTEAFF. The CDR3 bases are TGTGCCAGCAGCCAAGTACGATCTTCGGCAGGGAAGGGCACTGAAGCTTTCTTT.

This clonotype was seen at least ten times. This chain joins TRBV9 and TRBJ1-1; D is unresolved. CDR1 and CDR2 (germline): SGDLS, YYNGEE. This CDR3 is built from 13 residues. The V end was cut by 0 bases, the J end by 0 bases, with 3 bases between. For the CDR3, the DNA is TGTGCCAGCAGCGTAGCCTTGAACACTGAAGCTTTCTTT. This translates into CASSVALNTEAFF.

Worth noting for this clonotype: A much larger clonotype is one base distant, so this may be a read error. The chain carries TRBV6-2 or TRBV6-3 and TRBJ2-5, with D unresolved. Germline CDR1 is MNHEY and CDR2 is SVGEGT. The V and J ends lost 2 bases and 7 bases respectively, with 14 bases between them. This CDR3 spans 14 amino acids. This CDR3 is CASSYPASIRTQYF. The DNA of the CDR3 is TGTGCCAGCAGTTACCCCGCTAGTATACGGACCCAGTACTTC.

Many counts were recorded for this clonotype. V is TRBV10-1 and J is TRBJ1-2; the match to TRBD1 covers 9 bases. This CDR3 has 13 residues. Losses at the gene ends were 2 bases for V and 8 bases for J; bases not matched to a gene: 3. CDR1 is WNHNN and CDR2 is SYGVQD in the germline V gene (reference sequence). This chain's CDR3 is CASSERTGEGYTF. The CDR3 DNA follows: TGCGCCAGCAGTGAGAGGACAGGGGAAGGCTACACCTTC.

This clonotype was seen repeatedly, ten times or more. This may arise from a read error, as a much more abundant clone is one base away. It is likely a read error, because the conserved phenylalanine at the end of the CDR3 is missing. It is unclear where the CDR3 begins or ends on the DNA, so no DNA is shown, and the CDR3 is as TCRdb lists it. CDR3 amino acids: CASSLSYGRDHPDN. The chain joins TRBV27 to TRBJ2-7; the table calls TRBD2, which could not be checked here. The length of the CDR3 is 14 amino acids, counting both ends. CDR1 MNHEY and CDR2 SMNVEV come from the germline V gene (reference sequence).

In its sample, this clonotype was seen many times. The chain has TRBV20-1 and TRBJ1-1; D not resolved. The ends were cut back, 6 bases at V and 0 bases at J, with 17 bases in the middle. The CDR3 spans 15 residues. The germline gives CDR1 DFQATT, CDR2 SNEGSKA (reference sequence). In DNA, the CDR3 is TGCAGTGCCGCTCCCCCTGACCGCGTGAACACTGAAGCTTTCTTT. This translates into CSAAPPDRVNTEAFF.

This rearrangement joins TRBV7-2 to TRBJ2-5, with TRBD1 matching over 10 bases. Unmatched junction bases numbered 15, after V lost 11 bases and J lost 3 bases. The CDR3 loop spans 16 amino acids. CDR1 is SGHTA, CDR2 FQGNSA, per germline. The CDR3 sequence is CAWSVWDRGIKETQYF. The CDR3 region has the DNA TGTGCCTGGAGTGTTTGGGACAGGGGAATTAAAGAGACCCAGTACTTC.

This clonotype was recorded once. This chain connects TRBV29-1 to TRBJ2-2; D gene ambiguous. Germline V gene data show CDR1 as SQVTM and CDR2 as ANQGSEA. The length of the CDR3 is 13 residues. Trimming removed 4 bases from V and 2 bases from J, with 8 bases in between. In nucleotides, the CDR3 is TGCAGCGTTGCCCAGATAAACACCGGGGAGCTGTTTTTT. Translation gives CSVAQINTGELFF.

The sample holds many counts of this clonotype. The chain employs TRBV12-3 or TRBV12-4 and TRBJ2-5; a possible D gene is TRBD1 (5 bases). Trimming stripped 3 bases from V and 4 bases from J, with 12 bases between. The CDR3 runs to 14 residues. The CDR3 loop reads CASSFRVALETQYF. CDR3 coding DNA: TGTGCCAGCAGTTTCAGGGTGGCTTTAGAGACCCAGTACTTC.

This clonotype was picked up many times. The chain links TRBV7-9 to TRBJ2-5, with a possible D match to TRBD1 (5 bases). Trimming cost V 4 bases and J 2 bases, with 14 bases left between them. The CDR3 contains 15 residues. Germline V lookup: CDR1 SEHNR, CDR2 FQNEAQ (reference sequence). CDR3 DNA sequence: TGTGCCAGCAGCTCCGGAGCAGGGTTGCAAGAGACCCAGTACTTC. Its protein is CASSSGAGLQETQYF.

The chain links TRBV11-2 to TRBJ2-7; the match to TRBD2 covers 7 bases. Per germline, CDR1 SGHAT and CDR2 FQNNGV. V shed 3 bases, J shed 2 bases, and the junction held 10 bases outside the gene matches. There are 16 residues in the CDR3. CDR3 DNA sequence: TGTGCCAGCAGCTTTAGTTCCAGCGGGATCCCCTACGAGCAGTACTTC. This gives the protein CASSFSSSGIPYEQYF.

This clonotype has ten or more counts. V is TRBV6-2 or TRBV6-3 and J is TRBJ2-7, with TRBD1 matching 8 bases. The CDR3 sequence is 14 residues long. The germline V gene has CDR1 MNHEY and CDR2 SVGEGT. The V gene end was trimmed by 2 bases and the J gene end by 6 bases; junction bases not matched to a gene: 6. The CDR3 region is CASSYRDRYSEQYF. DNA for the CDR3: TGTGCCAGCAGTTACCGGGACAGGTATAGCGAGCAGTACTTC.